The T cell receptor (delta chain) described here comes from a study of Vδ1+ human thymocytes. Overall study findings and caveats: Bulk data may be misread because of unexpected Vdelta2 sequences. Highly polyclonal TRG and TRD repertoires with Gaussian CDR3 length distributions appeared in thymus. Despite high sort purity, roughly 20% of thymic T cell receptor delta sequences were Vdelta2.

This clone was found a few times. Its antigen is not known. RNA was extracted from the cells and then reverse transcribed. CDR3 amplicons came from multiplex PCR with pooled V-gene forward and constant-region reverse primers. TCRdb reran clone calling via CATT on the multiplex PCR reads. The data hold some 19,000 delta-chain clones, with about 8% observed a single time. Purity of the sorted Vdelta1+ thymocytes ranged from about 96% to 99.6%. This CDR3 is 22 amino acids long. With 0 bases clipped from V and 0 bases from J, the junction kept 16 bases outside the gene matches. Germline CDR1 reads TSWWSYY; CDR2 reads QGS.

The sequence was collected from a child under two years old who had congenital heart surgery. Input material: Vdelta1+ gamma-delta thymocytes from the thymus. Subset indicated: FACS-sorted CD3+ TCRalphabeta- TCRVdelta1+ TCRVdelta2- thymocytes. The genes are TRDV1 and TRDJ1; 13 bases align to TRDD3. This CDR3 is CALGELPSLGDTPYLYTDKLIF. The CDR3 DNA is TGTGCTCTTGGGGAACTCCCCTCACTGGGGGATACGCCGTACCTGTACACCGATAAACTCATCTTT.